These 9 T cell receptor beta chains share one sample of origin, sequenced in a study of cytomegalovirus exposure and HLA in healthy donors. Amplification used 60 Vbeta primers and 13 Jbeta primers. Generated by immunoSEQ multiplex PCR, the TCRdb table keeps only in-frame clones and is missing some. The table has 80,000 or so clones, 55% to 85% seen once. Sequences were obtained from PBMCs. The receptors were gathered from a woman aged 40 to 55 in good health and CMV-seropositive.

This clone turned up a few times. The rearrangement joins TRBV28 to TRBJ1-3, with unresolved D. V was shortened by 10 bases and J by 4 bases, with 14 bases between the two germline ends. This CDR3 has 13 residues. Germline V gene lookup returns CDR1 MDHEN and CDR2 SYDVKM. CDR3 amino acids: CATLGESGNTIYF. CDR3 DNA: TGTGCCACCCTCGGGGAGTCGGGAAACACCATATATTTT.

This chain links TRBV13 with TRBJ1-1; tentatively, D is TRBD1 (5 bases). The CDR3 consists of 18 residues. Germline V gene lookup returns CDR1 PRHDT and CDR2 FYEKMQ (reference sequence). The V end was cut by 2 bases, the J end by 0 bases, with 19 bases between. The CDR3 DNA sequence: TGTGCCAGCAGCTTAATGGTGGGGCAGGCATACATGAACACTGAAGCTTTCTTT. Translation gives CASSLMVGQAYMNTEAFF.

The chain employs TRBV30 and TRBJ2-7, with 8 bases matching TRBD1. CDR1 GTSNPN and CDR2 SVGIG come from the germline V gene (reference sequence). Losses at the gene ends were 8 bases for V and 3 bases for J; bases not matched to a gene: 9. There are 13 residues in the CDR3. CDR3 amino acids: CAGVDRDNYEQYF. CDR3 nucleotides: TGTGCCGGGGTGGACAGGGATAACTACGAGCAGTACTTC.

The CDR3 is CAYGGRNLGEGYTF. CDR3 bases: TGCGCTTACGGGGGGAGGAACCTCGGAGAGGGCTACACCTTC. This chain connects TRBV10-1 to TRBJ1-2; weak D call: TRBD1 (5 bases). The germline V gene encodes CDR1 WNHNN and CDR2 SYGVQD (reference sequence). The CDR3 spans 14 residues.

The V and J genes are TRBV6-1 and TRBJ2-7, with 12 positions matching TRBD2. The V segment lost 1 base and the J segment 1 base; nucleotides outside the gene matches: 2. Germline loops: CDR1 MNHNS, CDR2 SASEGT. This CDR3 has 16 amino acids. The CDR3 coding sequence is TGTGCCAGCAGTGAAGGACTAGCGGGGGCGTCCTACGAGCAGTACTTC. Translation: CASSEGLAGASYEQYF.

J is TRBJ1-1 and V is TRBV10-1; the match to TRBD1 covers 8 bases. The ends lost 6 bases at V and 3 bases at J; junction bases unmatched: 6. Germline V lookup: CDR1 WNHNN, CDR2 SYGVQD (reference sequence). The CDR3 contains 14 residues. This chain's CDR3 is CASRDRVGDTEAFF. The CDR3, as DNA: TGCGCCAGCAGGGACAGGGTTGGGGACACTGAAGCTTTCTTT.

V gene TRBV7-2 combines with J gene TRBJ1-5, with 7 bases aligning to TRBD1. Germline CDR1 SGHTA, CDR2 FQGNSA. The CDR3 runs 17 residues. V gave up 2 bases and J gave up 0 bases; unmatched junction bases: 7. The CDR3 nucleotides are TGTGCCAGCAGCTTAAACCAGGGGGGTAATAGCAATCAGCCCCAGCATTTT. The encoded protein is CASSLNQGGNSNQPQHF.

V is TRBV27 and J is TRBJ1-2; TRBD1 matches at 8 bases. This CDR3 spans 18 amino acids. The V segment lost 0 bases and the J segment 6 bases; nucleotides outside the gene matches: 15. Germline-derived CDR1 and CDR2 are MNHEY and SMNVEV (reference sequence). The CDR3 nucleotides read TGTGCCAGCAGTTTATCGGGCAGGGGAGTGGACAGGGTCCATGGCTACACCTTC. This gives the protein CASSLSGRGVDRVHGYTF.

The chain recombines TRBV6-5 with TRBJ2-7, with 8 positions matching TRBD2. The V and J ends lost 4 bases and 4 bases, in that order; junction bases with no gene match: 9. Looked up from germline, CDR1 is MNHEY and CDR2 is SVGAGI. The length of the CDR3 is 15 residues. The CDR3 sequence is CASSFAGLGNYEQYF. The CDR3 coding sequence is TGTGCCAGCAGTTTTGCGGGACTAGGGAATTACGAGCAGTACTTC.